The TCR beta chain described here comes from a study of T cell clusters in autoimmune cytopenias. TRB rearrangements were amplified by touch-down multiplex PCR with mixed TRB-A/B primers. TCRdb reprocessed the multiplex PCR reads; each CDR3 protein has one entry and no DNA is given. This table holds thousands of distinct CDR3 sequences. This clonotype is classed as medium-sized by frequency. Its antigen is currently unknown. Some 38,000 genome equivalents of blood DNA were amplified for TRB. General observations from the study: Primary autoimmune cytopenia patients appeared to lack physiological T cell clusters present in healthy donors.

Material for sequencing was peripheral blood. The TCR was taken from a human donor with an autoimmune cytopenia or autoimmune hepatitis (not recorded which).

The CDR3 is CAIGDGWGHEQYF. The V call is TRBV10-3, the J call TRBJ2-7; TCRdb indicates TRBD2, and absent DNA this call remains unverified. The CDR3 length is 13 residues. The germline V gene has CDR1 ENHRY and CDR2 SYGVKD.